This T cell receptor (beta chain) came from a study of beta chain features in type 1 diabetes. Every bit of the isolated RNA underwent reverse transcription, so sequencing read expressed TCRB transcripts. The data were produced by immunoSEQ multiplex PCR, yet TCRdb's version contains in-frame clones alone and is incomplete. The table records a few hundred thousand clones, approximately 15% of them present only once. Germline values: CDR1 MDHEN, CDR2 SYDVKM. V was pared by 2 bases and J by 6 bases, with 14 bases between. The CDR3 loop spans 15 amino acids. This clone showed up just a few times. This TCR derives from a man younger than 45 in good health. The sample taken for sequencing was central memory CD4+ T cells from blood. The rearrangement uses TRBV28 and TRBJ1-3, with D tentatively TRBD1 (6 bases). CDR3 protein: CASSLLLGGENTIYF. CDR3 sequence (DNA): TGTGCCAGCAGTTTACTTCTCGGGGGCGAAAACACCATATATTTT.